Detailed here is one T cell receptor beta chain. The protocol was immunoSEQ multiplex PCR, while the TCRdb copy is restricted to in-frame clones and leaves out a portion. In the table there are roughly 140,000 clones, 80% to 90% of which are singletons. These data originate in a study of blood T cell repertoires in COVID-19. Germline loops: CDR1 SGHTA, CDR2 FQGNSA. The ends were cut back, 3 bases at V and 4 bases at J, with 13 bases in the middle. The CDR3 totals 14 residues. The rearrangement joins TRBV7-2 to TRBJ2-7; TRBD2 is a possible D gene (6 bases). The receptor comes from a woman between 55 and 75 years old with active COVID-19. The specimen sequenced was peripheral blood. The CDR3 DNA reads TGTGCCAGCAGCTTGGGGCGGGCGGGGTACGAGCAGTACTTC. It is translated as CASSLGRAGYEQYF. The full variable domain, in which reference TRBV7-2 and TRBJ2-7 provide the parts outside the CDR3, is GAGVSQSPSNKVTEKGKDVELRCDPISGHTALYWYRQSLGQGLEFLIYFQGNSAPDKSGLPSDRFSAERTGGSVSTLTIQRTQQEDSAVYLCASSLGRAGYEQYFGPGTRLTVT.